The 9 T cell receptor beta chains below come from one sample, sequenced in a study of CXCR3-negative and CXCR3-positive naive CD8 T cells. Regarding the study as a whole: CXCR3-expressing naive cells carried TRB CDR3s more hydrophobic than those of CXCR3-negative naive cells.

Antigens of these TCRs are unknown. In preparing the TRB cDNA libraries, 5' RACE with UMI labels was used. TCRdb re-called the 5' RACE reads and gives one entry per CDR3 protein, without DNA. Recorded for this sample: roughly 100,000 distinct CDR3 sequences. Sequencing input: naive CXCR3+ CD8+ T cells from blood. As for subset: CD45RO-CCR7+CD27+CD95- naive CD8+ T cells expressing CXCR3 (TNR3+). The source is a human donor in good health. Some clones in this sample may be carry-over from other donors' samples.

CDR3 region: CASSIAHSYEQYF. This chain joins TRBV28 and TRBJ2-7. This CDR3 is 13 amino acids long. CDR1 and CDR2 (germline): MDHEN, SYDVKM.

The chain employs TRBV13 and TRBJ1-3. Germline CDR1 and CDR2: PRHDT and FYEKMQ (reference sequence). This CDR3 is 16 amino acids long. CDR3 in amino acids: CASSLRPDLSGNTIYF. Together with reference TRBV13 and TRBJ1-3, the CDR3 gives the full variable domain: AAGVIQSPRHLIKEKRETATLKCYPIPRHDTVYWYQQGPGQDPQFLISFYEKMQSDKGSIPDRFSAQQFSDYHSELNMSSLELGDSALYFCASSLRPDLSGNTIYFGEGSWLTVV.

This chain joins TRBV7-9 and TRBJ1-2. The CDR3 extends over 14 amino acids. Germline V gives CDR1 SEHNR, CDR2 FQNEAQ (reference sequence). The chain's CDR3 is CASSLAMEGYGYTF. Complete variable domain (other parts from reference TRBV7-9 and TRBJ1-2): DTGVSQNPRHKITKRGQNVTFRCDPISEHNRLYWYRQTLGQGPEFLTYFQNEAQLEKSRLLSDRFSAERPKGSFSTLEIQRTEQGDSAMYLCASSLAMEGYGYTFGSGTRLTVV.

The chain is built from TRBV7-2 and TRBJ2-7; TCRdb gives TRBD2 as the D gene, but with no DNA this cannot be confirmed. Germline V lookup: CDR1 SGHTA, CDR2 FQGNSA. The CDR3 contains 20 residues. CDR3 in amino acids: CASSPFPGTSGATPRYEQYF.

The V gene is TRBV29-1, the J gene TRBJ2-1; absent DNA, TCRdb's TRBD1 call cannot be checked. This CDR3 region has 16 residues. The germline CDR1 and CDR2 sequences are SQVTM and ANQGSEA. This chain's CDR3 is CSVEDQGVLSYNEQFF.

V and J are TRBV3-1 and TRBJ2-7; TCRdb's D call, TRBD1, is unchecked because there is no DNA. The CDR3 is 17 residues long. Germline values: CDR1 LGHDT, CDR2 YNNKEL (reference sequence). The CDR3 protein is CASSPRAAGTGRNEQYF.

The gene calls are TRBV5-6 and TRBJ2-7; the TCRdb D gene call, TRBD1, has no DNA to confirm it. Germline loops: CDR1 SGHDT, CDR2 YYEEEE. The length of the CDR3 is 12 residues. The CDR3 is CASSLGGTEQYF.

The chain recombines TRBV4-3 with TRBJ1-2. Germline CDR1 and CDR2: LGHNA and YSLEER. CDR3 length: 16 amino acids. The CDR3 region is CASSQAQATTNYGYTF.

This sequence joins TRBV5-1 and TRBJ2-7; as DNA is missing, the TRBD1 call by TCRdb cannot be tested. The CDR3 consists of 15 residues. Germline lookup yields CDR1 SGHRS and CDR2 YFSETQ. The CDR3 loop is CASSPLGQPFYEQYF.